This T cell receptor beta chain originates from a study of CD8 T cells in ankylosing spondylitis. This clonotype was picked up a small number of times. Its matching antigen is unknown. In making TCR beta libraries, quantitative 5'-RACE with molecular barcodes was used. MiXCR, run by TCRdb on the 5' RACE reads, gives a single entry per CDR3 protein. The table records about 800,000 distinct CDR3 sequences, over 9.5% of them present only once. The CDR3 runs 14 residues. With 8 bases removed from V and 0 bases from J, the gap between germline ends came to 13 bases. General study results and limits: A TCR beta motif of about 8 highly homologous variants seemed to mark ankylosing spondylitis blood.

The material sequenced was blood, either unsorted or a sorted T cell fraction (not recorded which). This clonotype was sampled from a male donor with ankylosing spondylitis. This rearrangement joins TRBV12-3 or TRBV12-4 to TRBJ1-1; D is undetermined. CDR3 DNA: TGTGCCAGCGGAATAGGACCTGTGAACACTGAAGCTTTCTTT. It is translated as CASGIGPVNTEAFF.